Sequencing of this T cell receptor (beta chain) was carried out in a study of CD8 T cells in ankylosing spondylitis (dated by TCRdb to the late 2010s). For the wider study: The study profiled T cell receptor beta repertoires in healthy donors and ankylosing spondylitis patients to find disease-linked TCR variants. Peripheral blood samples were taken, and synovial fluid was additionally collected from ankylosing spondylitis patients. The full study cohort comprised around 23 ankylosing spondylitis patients and over a hundred healthy donors.

Study-wide conclusions, independent of this receptor: Significant enrichment of the disease-linked clones was reported in matched synovial fluid samples from ankylosing spondylitis patients. A CD8+ phenotype was shown by the disease-linked clones, which were found at relatively low frequencies in peripheral blood. Blood from ankylosing spondylitis patients appeared to be characterized by a TCR beta motif made up of about 8 highly homologous amino acid variants. Some motif variants had previously been reported in the synovial fluid and blood of reactive arthritis patients, which suggests shared mechanisms of disease initiation.

This clonotype was seen at least ten times. The antigen this receptor binds is unknown. No much larger clone is present one base from it, and per-base qualities are unavailable. CDR1 is given as MNHEY and CDR2 as SMNVEV, both from the germline V gene (reference sequence). There are 15 amino acids in the CDR3, from cysteine to phenylalanine inclusive. The retained sequence is limited to the CDR3, 45 bases, with the frame set at the first base. After removal of 5 bases from V and 2 bases from J, the junction retains 6 bases not matched to a gene. The instrument was an Illumina HiSeq 2500. Quantitative 5'-RACE with molecular barcodes was used to prepare TCR beta libraries. The study's processing was this. To identify disease-linked TCR variants, a new computational method was used, one built on a probabilistic model of VDJ rearrangement. In-frame beta chains were kept once TCRdb had trimmed the public reads at Q25 with fastp and called clones with MiXCR. Every entry covers one CDR3 protein and lists the most common genes and DNA from its rows. The V and J calls shown here were made by TCRdb, not taken from the authors' results. In all, the sample holds about 170,000 distinct CDR3 sequences, and around 19% of those were seen once. The top ten clonotypes cover approximately 7.8% of the sample.

The chain was built from TRBV27 and TRBJ2-5; the central 9 bases match TRBD2. The clonotype was recovered from a male donor with ankylosing spondylitis or in good health (not recorded which). The sequenced sample consisted of blood, either unsorted or a sorted T cell fraction (not recorded which). The DNA reads as follows: TGTGCCAGCAGTCCTCCGACTAGCGGTCAAGAGACCCAGTACTTC. It specifies CASSPPTSGQETQYF.